These 28 T cell receptor beta chains were sequenced from one sample in a study of shared clonotypes between healthy human individuals. Selected positively for CCR7 and CD45RO-negative, naive CD8 cells excluded terminally differentiated effector memory CD45RA+ cells. Profiled with immunoSEQ multiplex PCR; TCRdb holds only in-frame clones, not every one. Here the sample spans 450,000 to 700,000 clones, 95% to 96% being singletons. The sequencing input was naive CD8+ T cells sorted from blood. The receptors here all came from a woman in her 30s in good health.

This clone was detected only once. This rearrangement joins TRBV5-5 to TRBJ1-3; D is uncertain. Trimming took off 0 bases at V and 0 bases at J, with 13 bases between the two ends. From germline, CDR1 is SGHKS and CDR2 YYEKEE (reference sequence). The CDR3 has 17 residues. CDR3 sequence (DNA): TGTGCCAGCAGCTTGGTTGGAGTGCTAGCCTCTGGAAACACCATATATTTT. It yields the protein CASSLVGVLASGNTIYF.

The chain combines TRBV29-1 with TRBJ1-1, with D perhaps matching TRBD1 (5 bases). Germline CDR1 is SQVTM and CDR2 is ANQGSEA. The CDR3 is 13 amino acids. The V end lost 0 bases, the J end lost 5 bases, and 10 bases lay between the germline ends. The CDR3 here is CSVEDWGVTEAFF. The CDR3 region has the DNA TGCAGCGTTGAAGATTGGGGGGTTACTGAAGCTTTCTTT. Drawing the rest from reference TRBV29-1 and TRBJ1-1, the complete variable domain is SAVISQKPSRDICQRGTSLTIQCQVDSQVTMMFWYRQQPGQSLTLIATANQGSEATYESGFVIDKFPISRPNLTFSTLTVSNMSPEDSSIYLCSVEDWGVTEAFFGQGTRLTVV.

This chain connects TRBV5-5 to TRBJ2-1; 10 bases map to TRBD2. The CDR3 is made up of 16 amino acids. The germline V gene encodes CDR1 SGHKS and CDR2 YYEKEE (reference sequence). V was clipped by 3 bases and J by 8 bases; unmatched bases: 11. CDR3 protein: CASSWGSSGSLDEQFF. The CDR3 nucleotides are TGTGCCAGCAGCTGGGGTTCTAGCGGGAGTTTGGATGAGCAGTTCTTC.

The chain joins TRBV10-1 to TRBJ1-1, with D perhaps TRBD1 (6 bases). CDR1 is WNHNN and CDR2 is SYGVQD in the germline V gene (reference sequence). V dropped 2 bases and J dropped 5 bases, with 12 bases sitting between them. The CDR3 totals 14 residues. CDR3 region: CASSEGFQGTEAFF. The CDR3 DNA reads as TGCGCCAGCAGTGAGGGCTTCCAGGGGACTGAAGCTTTCTTT.

The gene calls are TRBV2 and TRBJ2-5, with TRBD2 matching 9 bases. Unmatched junction bases numbered 13, after V lost 6 bases and J lost 5 bases. Germline lookup yields CDR1 SNHLY and CDR2 FYNNEI. This CDR3 is built from 16 residues. In DNA form, the CDR3 reads TGTGCCAGCAGCAATCCTAGCGGGGAGCGATGGGAGACCCAGTACTTC. The encoded protein is CASSNPSGERWETQYF.

The V and J genes are TRBV28 and TRBJ2-7, with 9 nucleotides matching TRBD2. V lost 2 bases, J lost 3 bases, and 2 bases stayed unmatched. This CDR3 comprises 14 residues. Germline assignment: CDR1 MDHEN and CDR2 SYDVKM. CDR3 residues: CASSLEAGGYEQYF. CDR3 nucleotide sequence: TGTGCCAGCAGTTTAGAAGCGGGAGGCTACGAGCAGTACTTC.

The V call is TRBV15, the J call TRBJ1-5; D is ambiguous. In germline, CDR1 is LNHNV, CDR2 YYDKDF (reference sequence). The CDR3 consists of 14 residues. Trimming took 3 bases from V and 3 from J, leaving 9 bases between them. The CDR3 DNA reads as TGTGCCACCAGCAGGGAGAACATCAATCAGCCCCAGCATTTT. Its translation is CATSRENINQPQHF.

The CDR3 DNA reads as TGTGCCACCCTAGATGCGGGCCAGGGGAATTACGAGCAGTACTTC. It encodes CATLDAGQGNYEQYF. The chain couples TRBV7-6 to TRBJ2-7; weak D call: TRBD1 (6 bases). The length of the CDR3 is 15 residues. V was pared by 10 bases and J by 4 bases, with 23 bases between. Germline lookup yields CDR1 SGHVS and CDR2 FNYEAQ.

J is TRBJ1-2 and V is TRBV19; 9 bases match TRBD1. The V segment lost 6 bases and the J segment 3 bases; nucleotides outside the gene matches: 14. The CDR3 runs 17 residues. Germline values: CDR1 LNHDA, CDR2 SQIVND (reference sequence). This chain's CDR3 is CASRSGQGVIFDYGYTF. The CDR3 nucleotides are TGTGCCAGTAGATCGGGACAGGGCGTTATCTTCGACTATGGCTACACCTTC.

The V call is TRBV4-1, the J call TRBJ2-5; D is ambiguous. The CDR3 spans 13 residues. V was shortened by 2 bases and J by 5 bases, with 9 bases between the two germline ends. Per the germline V gene, CDR1 is MGHRA and CDR2 is YSYEKL. The CDR3 region has the DNA TGCGCCAGCAGCCAACGTATCTCGGAGACCCAGTACTTC. This sequence encodes CASSQRISETQYF.

J is TRBJ2-1 and V is TRBV27; TRBD2 matches 10 bases. V was pared by 4 bases and J by 2 bases, with 2 bases of the junction left unmatched. This CDR3 is built from 15 residues. Germline V CDR1 and CDR2: MNHEY, SMNVEV (reference sequence). This CDR3 is CASSSGLAPYNEQFF. In DNA form, the CDR3 reads TGTGCCAGCAGTTCGGGACTAGCGCCCTACAATGAGCAGTTCTTC.

The V and J genes are TRBV27 and TRBJ2-7; D is uncertain. The V gene lost 2 bases and the J gene lost 2 bases, with 7 bases spanning the gap. CDR1 and CDR2 (germline): MNHEY, SMNVEV (reference sequence). This CDR3 comprises 13 residues. DNA for the CDR3: TGTGCCAGCAGTTTAAGGCGGACCTACGAGCAGTACTTC. This gives the protein CASSLRRTYEQYF.

The rearrangement joins TRBV15 to TRBJ2-7; 10 bases fit TRBD1. From germline, CDR1 is LNHNV and CDR2 YYDKDF (reference sequence). V lost 3 bases to trimming and J lost 3 bases; unmatched junction nucleotides: 2. CDR3 length: 14 residues. The CDR3 DNA follows: TGTGCCACCAGCAGGGGACAGGGGCTCTACGAGCAGTACTTC. Translating gives CATSRGQGLYEQYF. The full variable domain, rest sourced from reference TRBV15 and TRBJ2-7, is DAMVIQNPRYQVTQFGKPVTLSCSQTLNHNVMYWYQQKSSQAPKLLFHYYDKDFNNEADTPDNFQSRRPNTSFCFLDIRSPGLGDTAMYLCATSRGQGLYEQYFGPGTRLTVT.

This chain connects TRBV4-1 to TRBJ2-7; the D call may be TRBD1 or TRBD2 (5 bases each). Deletions cut 1 base from V and 4 bases from J, with 23 bases between. Germline lookup yields CDR1 MGHRA and CDR2 YSYEKL. The CDR3 is 18 amino acids. CDR3 in DNA: TGCGCCAGCAGCCAAGCGGAAGCCAACTGGGACCCCTTTTACGAGCAGTACTTC. This codes for CASSQAEANWDPFYEQYF.

Here the CDR3 reads CASSLVGTASYEQYF. CDR3 nucleotides: TGCGCCAGCAGCTTGGTTGGGACAGCATCGTACGAGCAGTACTTC. The V call is TRBV5-1, the J call TRBJ2-7; TRBD1 agrees at 7 bases. The V segment lost 0 bases and the J segment 4 bases; nucleotides outside the gene matches: 7. Germline CDR1 SGHRS, CDR2 YFSETQ. This CDR3 is built from 15 residues.

This clone turned up a few times. The rearrangement links TRBV27 to TRBJ2-7, with D perhaps TRBD2 (5 bases). The CDR3 runs 14 residues. Germline loops: CDR1 MNHEY, CDR2 SMNVEV (reference sequence). V lost 6 bases and J lost 6, with 18 bases in between. DNA of the CDR3: TGTGCCAGCAGCCGATCGACTATTCCCCTCGAGCAGTACTTC. Amino acid sequence: CASSRSTIPLEQYF.

This chain links TRBV27 with TRBJ2-7; D is unclear. Trimming cost V 6 bases and J 5 bases, with 20 bases left between them. The germline V gene encodes CDR1 MNHEY and CDR2 SMNVEV (reference sequence). The CDR3 totals 15 residues. The CDR3 loop is CASSQGPLGRNEQYF. Here the CDR3 DNA reads TGTGCCAGCAGCCAAGGGCCCTTAGGTAGAAACGAGCAGTACTTC.

This chain uses TRBV27 with TRBJ2-2, with 9 bases identical to TRBD2. V lost 10 bases to trimming and J lost 5 bases; unmatched junction nucleotides: 14. This CDR3 comprises 16 residues. Germline V gene lookup returns CDR1 MNHEY and CDR2 SMNVEV (reference sequence). The CDR3 region is CAIRGSGRGGTGELFF. For the CDR3, the DNA is TGTGCCATCCGGGGTAGCGGGAGAGGGGGGACCGGGGAGCTGTTTTTT.

This sequence joins TRBV5-6 and TRBJ2-7, with unresolved D. Per the germline V gene, CDR1 is SGHDT and CDR2 is YYEEEE. CDR3 length: 12 residues. Trimming removed 0 bases from V and 4 bases from J, with 5 bases in between. CDR3 DNA: TGTGCCAGCAGCTTGGCCCAATACGAGCAGTACTTC. This translates into CASSLAQYEQYF.

The rearrangement links TRBV5-8 to TRBJ1-5; a weak D match, TRBD1 (5 bases). CDR1 is SGHTS and CDR2 is YDEGEE in the germline V gene. Trimming cost V 9 bases and J 0 bases, with 16 bases left between them. The CDR3 covers 15 residues. Written as DNA, the CDR3 is TGTGCCACCACCCTAGGGGTATTTAGCAATCAGCCCCAGCATTTT. Protein: CATTLGVFSNQPQHF. Full variable domain (remainder filled in from reference TRBV5-8 and TRBJ1-5): EAGVTQSPTHLIKTRGQQATLRCSPISGHTSVYWYQQALGLGLQFLLWYDEGEERNRGNFPPRFSGRQFPNYSSELNVNALELEDSALYLCATTLGVFSNQPQHFGDGTRLSIL.

This clone was counted a single time. This chain joins TRBV11-2 and TRBJ2-7; no definite D call. Germline V gives CDR1 SGHAT, CDR2 FQNNGV. Trimming removed 5 bases at V and 4 bases at J, with 9 bases between. The CDR3 has 12 residues. The CDR3 bases are TGTGCCAGCAGCCCCGTCGATTACGAGCAGTACTTC. Amino acid sequence: CASSPVDYEQYF.

CDR3 sequence reads: CSVVPFSSYEQYF. DNA of the CDR3: TGCAGCGTTGTCCCGTTCTCATCCTACGAGCAGTACTTC. The rearrangement links TRBV29-1 to TRBJ2-7; D is uncertain. The CDR3 has 13 residues. CDR1 and CDR2 (germline): SQVTM, ANQGSEA. V was clipped by 4 bases and J by 1 base, with 11 bases between them.

The gene calls are TRBV5-8 and TRBJ1-2, with TRBD1 matching over 10 bases. The germline V gene has CDR1 SGHTS and CDR2 YDEGEE. V gave up 4 bases and J gave up 3 bases; unmatched junction bases: 6. There are 15 residues in the CDR3. The CDR3 region is CASSVDRGPYYGYTF. CDR3 sequence (DNA): TGTGCCAGCAGCGTCGACAGGGGGCCTTACTATGGCTACACCTTC.

The count of this clone is one. The chain has TRBV27 and TRBJ1-2; tentative D call: TRBD1 (5 bases). Germline assignment: CDR1 MNHEY and CDR2 SMNVEV (reference sequence). There are 14 residues in the CDR3. The germline V and J ends were trimmed by 6 bases and 1 base, with 12 bases remaining between them. The CDR3, as DNA: TGTGCCAGCAGACCCAGACAGATTAACTATGGCTACACCTTC. This encodes CASRPRQINYGYTF.

The chain employs TRBV28 and TRBJ2-7; TRBD2 agrees at 9 bases. Looked up from germline, CDR1 is MDHEN and CDR2 is SYDVKM. Trimming cost V 2 bases and J 3 bases; bases outside gene matches: 5. CDR3 length equals 15 residues. CDR3 nucleotide sequence: TGTGCCAGCAGTTTAGCGGGAGGGCCAATCTACGAGCAGTACTTC. Translation gives CASSLAGGPIYEQYF.

The gene calls are TRBV18 and TRBJ2-7; 7 bases align to TRBD1. The junction had 9 bases not matched to a gene; V was cut back by 5 bases and J by 2 bases. The CDR3 has 15 amino acids. Germline V gene sequence: CDR1 KGHSH, CDR2 LQKENI. DNA for the CDR3: TGTGCCAGCTCATCTCTCGCAGGACAGGCCTACGAGCAGTACTTC. Its protein is CASSSLAGQAYEQYF.

V and J are TRBV5-5 and TRBJ2-1, with 9 bases identical to TRBD1. V shed 3 bases, J shed 8 bases, and the junction held 6 bases outside the gene matches. Per the germline V gene, CDR1 is SGHKS and CDR2 is YYEKEE (reference sequence). This CDR3 has 14 amino acids. The CDR3 bases are TGTGCCAGCAGCTCCGGGACAGGGCTGGATGAGCAGTTCTTC. Amino acid sequence: CASSSGTGLDEQFF.

The rearrangement uses TRBV27 and TRBJ1-2, with a weak D call TRBD1 (5 bases). Trimming stripped 4 bases from V and 6 bases from J, with 12 bases between. The CDR3 loop spans 13 amino acids. Germline V CDR1 and CDR2: MNHEY, SMNVEV (reference sequence). Here the CDR3 reads CASSYGPGHGYTF. In DNA form, the CDR3 reads TGTGCCAGCAGTTACGGACCAGGGCATGGCTACACCTTC.